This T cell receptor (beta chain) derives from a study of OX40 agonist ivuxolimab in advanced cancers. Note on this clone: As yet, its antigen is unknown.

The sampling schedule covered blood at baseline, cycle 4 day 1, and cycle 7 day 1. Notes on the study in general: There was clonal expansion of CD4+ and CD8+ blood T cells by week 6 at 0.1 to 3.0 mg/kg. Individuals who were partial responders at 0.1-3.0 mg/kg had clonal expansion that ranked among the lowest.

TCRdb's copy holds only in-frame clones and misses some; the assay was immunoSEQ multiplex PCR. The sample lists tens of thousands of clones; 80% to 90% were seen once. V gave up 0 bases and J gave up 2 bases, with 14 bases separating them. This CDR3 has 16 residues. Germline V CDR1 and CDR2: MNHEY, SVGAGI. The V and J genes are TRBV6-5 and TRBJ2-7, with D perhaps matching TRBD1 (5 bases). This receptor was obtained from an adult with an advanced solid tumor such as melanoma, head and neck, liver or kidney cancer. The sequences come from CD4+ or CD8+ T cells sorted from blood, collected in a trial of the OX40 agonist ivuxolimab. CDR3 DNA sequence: TGTGCCAGCAGTTACTCCCTCCCGACAGATCCCTACGAGCAGTACTTC. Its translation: CASSYSLPTDPYEQYF.